This T cell receptor beta chain is from a study of blood T cell repertoires in COVID-19. Study details: The cDNA or gDNA used as material had been derived from T cells, B-cell-depleted T cells, or PBMCs.

Study processing details: Nucleated cell number was recorded as an estimate derived from reference gene primer amplification. Some clones are missing from TCRdb's copy, which holds only in-frame ones; the method was immunoSEQ multiplex PCR. The V and J calls and clone size come from that table; D and trimming were worked out from the DNA. Here the sample spans some 120,000 clones, about four fifths being singletons. The CDR3 extends over 14 amino acids. From germline, CDR1 is ENHRY and CDR2 SYGVKD. The junction had 5 bases not matched to a gene; V was cut back by 3 bases and J by 4 bases. The TCR sequence derives from a woman aged 45-65 years with acute or convalescent COVID-19. The chain joins TRBV10-3 to TRBJ1-2; 7 bases fit TRBD1. The sample taken for sequencing was peripheral blood. CDR3 amino acids: CAISEEGGGYGYTF. The DNA for the CDR3 is TGTGCCATCAGTGAAGAAGGGGGCGGCTATGGCTACACCTTC.